Following are 29 T cell receptor beta chains from one sample sequenced in a study of cytomegalovirus exposure and HLA in healthy donors. Libraries were prepared by immunoSEQ multiplex PCR; TCRdb keeps only in-frame clonotypes and omits some of them. The data show approximately 160,000 clones, about nine tenths seen once. What was sequenced was PBMCs. Source of these receptors: a woman younger than 35 in good health and CMV-seropositive.

This chain joins TRBV30 and TRBJ2-3; 12 bases align to TRBD2. With 4 bases clipped from V and 6 bases from J, the junction kept 11 bases outside the gene matches. Germline CDR1 GTSNPN, CDR2 SVGIG (reference sequence). This CDR3 contains 16 residues. The DNA for the CDR3 is TGTGCCTGGATGGGGAGACTAGCGGGAGATGGCGATACGCAGTATTTT. The encoded protein is CAWMGRLAGDGDTQYF.

This chain connects TRBV5-6 to TRBJ2-5; weak D call: TRBD2 (5 bases). In germline, CDR1 is SGHDT, CDR2 YYEEEE. V lost 5 bases to trimming and J lost 3 bases, with 11 bases between them. The CDR3 runs to 13 residues. For the CDR3, the DNA is TGTGCCAGCAGTCATGACGGGGAAGAGACCCAGTACTTC. Its translation is CASSHDGEETQYF.

V is TRBV10-2 and J is TRBJ2-7; D is possibly TRBD1 (5 bases). Germline assignment: CDR1 WSHSY and CDR2 SAAADI. Trimming removed 4 bases from V and 4 bases from J, with 14 bases in between. This CDR3 is 14 amino acids long. CDR3 DNA: TGCGCCAGCAGTGCGGTAACAGGAGCATACGAGCAGTACTTC. Protein product: CASSAVTGAYEQYF.

The rearrangement uses TRBV7-3 and TRBJ2-7, with 10 nucleotides matching TRBD1. Germline trimming cut 6 bases from V and 2 bases from J; bases unmatched to any gene: 10. The germline V gene encodes CDR1 SGHTA and CDR2 FQGTGA. This CDR3 region has 16 residues. The chain's CDR3 is CASRFPGTGATYEQYF. CDR3 bases: TGTGCCAGCAGGTTCCCCGGGACAGGGGCGACCTACGAGCAGTACTTC.

The rearrangement joins TRBV2 to TRBJ1-1; TRBD1 agrees at 7 bases. The CDR3 runs to 14 residues. Germline assignment: CDR1 SNHLY and CDR2 FYNNEI. J gave up 0 bases and V 6 bases, and 4 bases lay outside the gene matches. The DNA of the CDR3 is TGTGCCAGCAGACGGGACAGAATGAACACTGAAGCTTTCTTT. Residues: CASRRDRMNTEAFF. The complete variable domain, with remaining parts taken from reference TRBV2 and TRBJ1-1, reads EPEVTQTPSHQVTQMGQEVILRCVPISNHLYFYWYRQILGQKVEFLVSFYNNEISEKSEIFDDQFSVERPDGSNFTLKIRSTKLEDSAMYFCASRRDRMNTEAFFGQGTRLTVV.

V is TRBV10-3 and J is TRBJ2-7, with 12 bases fitting TRBD2. The CDR3 runs 12 residues. The junction had 4 bases not matched to a gene; V was cut back by 10 bases and J by 6 bases. From germline, CDR1 is ENHRY and CDR2 SYGVKD. The CDR3 nucleotides are TGTGCCACGGGACTAGCGGGTCGCGAGCAGTACTTC. As protein: CATGLAGREQYF.

DNA for the CDR3: TGTGCCAGCAGCCAAGATTGGGGCCAGGGGGCCTACAATGAGCAGTTCTTC. It is translated as CASSQDWGQGAYNEQFF. This sequence joins TRBV14 and TRBJ2-1; TRBD1 matches at 7 bases. This CDR3 contains 17 residues. V lost 0 bases and J lost 2; bases outside the gene matches: 7. Germline CDR1 reads SGHDN; CDR2 reads FVKESK.

The CDR3 region has the DNA TGTGCCAGCTCACTATACACTCCCGGGACTTTCTCCTACAATGAGCAGTTCTTC. Translating gives CASSLYTPGTFSYNEQFF. This chain uses TRBV18 with TRBJ2-1; possibly TRBD2 for D (6 bases). Germline loops: CDR1 KGHSH, CDR2 LQKENI. There are 18 residues in the CDR3. Trimming took 4 bases from V and 0 from J, leaving 19 bases between them. The variable domain in full, with the rest retrieved from reference TRBV18 and TRBJ2-1, is NAGVMQNPRHLVRRRGQEARLRCSPMKGHSHVYWYRQLPEEGLKFMVYLQKENIIDESGMPKERFSAEFPKEGPSILRIQQVVRGDSAAYFCASSLYTPGTFSYNEQFFGPGTRLTVL.

The V gene is TRBV5-5, the J gene TRBJ2-7, with 8 bases matching TRBD1. The CDR3 contains 14 residues. From germline, CDR1 is SGHKS and CDR2 YYEKEE (reference sequence). V was clipped by 5 bases and J by 3 bases; unmatched bases: 7. CDR3 DNA sequence: TGTGCCAGCAGAATGGCAGGGGGCGTCTACGAGCAGTACTTC. As protein: CASRMAGGVYEQYF.

The chain combines TRBV6-4 with TRBJ2-1, with a weak D call TRBD2 (6 bases). CDR3 size: 16 residues. CDR1 and CDR2 (germline): MRHNA, SNTAGT. Trimming took 0 bases from V and 6 from J, leaving 15 bases between them. This chain's CDR3 is CASSDSPGAVLNEQFF. The CDR3 region has the DNA TGTGCCAGCAGTGACTCTCCGGGAGCTGTTCTCAATGAGCAGTTCTTC.

The rearrangement links TRBV7-3 to TRBJ2-1, with 9 bases identical to TRBD2. Germline CDR1 is SGHTA and CDR2 is FQGTGA. V lost 6 bases and J lost 4; bases outside the gene matches: 22. The length of the CDR3 is 20 residues. The CDR3 sequence: CASSSLAGDATSRPYNEQFF. DNA for the CDR3: TGTGCCAGCAGTTCATTAGCGGGAGATGCCACATCTAGACCTTACAATGAGCAGTTCTTC.

The chain combines TRBV7-2 with TRBJ2-7, with 10 bases fitting TRBD2. The CDR3 consists of 14 residues. In germline, CDR1 is SGHTA, CDR2 FQGNSA. Unmatched junction bases numbered 4, after V lost 4 bases and J lost 4 bases. The CDR3 reads CASSSAGGPYEQYF. CDR3 DNA sequence: TGTGCCAGCAGCTCAGCGGGAGGGCCTTACGAGCAGTACTTC.

V is TRBV6-1 and J is TRBJ1-2, with 8 bases identical to TRBD1. Looked up from germline, CDR1 is MNHNS and CDR2 is SASEGT. V gave up 2 bases and J gave up 0 bases; unmatched junction bases: 5. This CDR3 is 16 amino acids long. The CDR3 protein is CASSETSTGANYGYTF. The CDR3 nucleotides are TGTGCCAGCAGTGAAACCTCGACAGGGGCTAACTATGGCTACACCTTC.

The chain uses TRBV2 and TRBJ2-2; the match to TRBD1 covers 10 bases. V lost 6 bases, J lost 7 bases, and 8 bases stayed unmatched. Germline V CDR1 and CDR2: SNHLY, FYNNEI. The CDR3 loop spans 15 amino acids. CDR3 amino acids: CASRKTGGAVGELFF. CDR3 coding DNA: TGTGCCAGCAGGAAGACAGGGGGCGCGGTCGGGGAGCTGTTTTTT.

The chain has TRBV9 and TRBJ1-2; D is unresolved. This CDR3 spans 13 amino acids. Trimming pared 3 bases from V and 3 bases from J, leaving 9 bases between. CDR1 SGDLS and CDR2 YYNGEE come from the germline V gene. The CDR3 DNA reads TGTGCCAGCAGCGCCGGCCGGGACTATGGCTACACCTTC. As protein: CASSAGRDYGYTF.

The rearrangement joins TRBV2 to TRBJ1-1; D not certain. This CDR3 has 15 residues. Trimming removed 0 bases at V and 0 bases at J, with 8 bases between. Germline V gene lookup returns CDR1 SNHLY and CDR2 FYNNEI. The CDR3 nucleotides read TGTGCCAGCAGTGAAGCTAGAGCACTGAACACTGAAGCTTTCTTT. Translated, it gives CASSEARALNTEAFF.

The CDR3 loop reads CASSPTISGTTYNEQFF. In DNA, the CDR3 is TGTGCCAGCAGTCCAACGATATCCGGGACTACCTACAATGAGCAGTTCTTC. V gene TRBV27 combines with J gene TRBJ2-1, with 7 bases that match TRBD2. Germline V gene data show CDR1 as MNHEY and CDR2 as SMNVEV (reference sequence). There are 17 residues in the CDR3. V shed 5 bases and J 2 bases; nucleotides not matched to a gene: 12.

This chain links TRBV7-9 with TRBJ1-2, with D possibly being TRBD1 (5 bases). V lost 1 base and J 12 bases, leaving 12 bases between the germline ends. This CDR3 is 12 amino acids long. Looked up from germline, CDR1 is SEHNR and CDR2 is FQNEAQ (reference sequence). The CDR3 DNA sequence: TGTGCCAGCAGCTTAGGTACGCTGGGGCACACCTTC. Translating gives CASSLGTLGHTF.

The chain is built from TRBV6-5 and TRBJ1-4; TRBD1 might be the D (6 bases). V was trimmed by 8 bases and J by 3 bases, leaving 10 bases between them. Germline V gene sequence: CDR1 MNHEY, CDR2 SVGAGI. This CDR3 contains 13 residues. The CDR3 is CASGAGANEKLFF. DNA for the CDR3: TGTGCCAGCGGGGCAGGGGCTAATGAAAAACTGTTTTTT.

The rearrangement uses TRBV9 and TRBJ2-1; D might be TRBD2 (6 bases). Germline CDR1 and CDR2: SGDLS and YYNGEE. V shed 0 bases and J shed 2 bases, with 12 bases lying between them. The length of the CDR3 is 16 residues. CDR3 in DNA: TGTGCCAGCAGCGTAGGGGGCGGGGTAACCTACAATGAGCAGTTCTTC. Residues: CASSVGGGVTYNEQFF.

The gene calls are TRBV4-1 and TRBJ2-1; 9 bases match TRBD2. Germline V gene sequence: CDR1 MGHRA, CDR2 YSYEKL. With V trimmed by 0 bases and J by 0 bases, 6 bases remained unmatched. This CDR3 has 18 residues. The CDR3 region is CASSQENSGSGSYNEQFF. DNA of the CDR3: TGCGCCAGCAGCCAAGAGAATAGCGGGAGCGGCTCCTACAATGAGCAGTTCTTC.

The rearrangement joins TRBV5-1 to TRBJ2-5; D might be TRBD1 (5 bases). The CDR3 runs 14 residues. Germline CDR1 reads SGHRS; CDR2 reads YFSETQ. Trimming removed 4 bases at V and 1 base at J, with 11 bases between. CDR3 nucleotides: TGCGCCAGCAGCCTTCCGACAGCCCAAGAGACCCAGTACTTC. The encoded protein is CASSLPTAQETQYF.

The rearrangement joins TRBV18 to TRBJ2-7; the D is unclear. There are 13 residues in the CDR3. In germline, CDR1 is KGHSH, CDR2 LQKENI. The V and J ends lost 6 bases and 5 bases respectively, with 14 bases between them. CDR3 DNA: TGTGCCAGCTCCCCTAGTCGCGCCCACGAGCAGTACTTC. Amino acid sequence: CASSPSRAHEQYF.

The rearrangement links TRBV6-5 to TRBJ1-5; D may be TRBD1 (6 bases). The CDR3 has 15 amino acids. CDR1 and CDR2 from the germline V gene are MNHEY and SVGAGI. The V end was cut by 6 bases, the J end by 1 base, with 13 bases between. CDR3 DNA sequence: TGTGCCAGCAGCCCGGGACAACTAAGCAATCAGCCCCAGCATTTT. Amino acid sequence: CASSPGQLSNQPQHF.

The genes are TRBV30 and TRBJ2-7; 8 bases agree with TRBD2. Germline V gene lookup returns CDR1 GTSNPN and CDR2 SVGIG (reference sequence). Trimming cost V 5 bases and J 4 bases; bases outside gene matches: 10. The CDR3 contains 14 residues. CDR3 bases: TGTGCCTGGGGCCGGACTAGCTCTTCTTACGAGCAGTACTTC. Amino acid sequence: CAWGRTSSSYEQYF.

This chain links TRBV11-1 with TRBJ1-1; D may be TRBD1 (5 bases). V lost 2 bases to trimming and J lost 3 bases, with 13 bases between them. The germline gives CDR1 SGHAT, CDR2 FQDESV (reference sequence). This CDR3 region has 15 residues. CDR3 sequence reads: CASSLRKGRHTEAFF. CDR3 DNA: TGTGCCAGCAGCTTAAGGAAGGGGCGGCACACTGAAGCTTTCTTT.

The chain has TRBV29-1 and TRBJ1-5, with TRBD1 as a possible D gene (6 bases). CDR3 size: 14 residues. With 4 bases removed from V and 4 bases from J, the gap between germline ends came to 14 bases. Looked up from germline, CDR1 is SQVTM and CDR2 is ANQGSEA. In DNA form, the CDR3 reads TGCAGCGTTGCGGGAGGACAGACTAATCAGCCCCAGCATTTT. As protein: CSVAGGQTNQPQHF. Looking up the rest from reference TRBV29-1 and TRBJ1-5 gives the full variable domain: SAVISQKPSRDICQRGTSLTIQCQVDSQVTMMFWYRQQPGQSLTLIATANQGSEATYESGFVIDKFPISRPNLTFSTLTVSNMSPEDSSIYLCSVAGGQTNQPQHFGDGTRLSIL.

The genes are TRBV5-1 and TRBJ2-3; the match to TRBD2 covers 8 bases. The CDR3 is made up of 14 amino acids. V lost 2 bases and J lost 4; bases outside the gene matches: 3. CDR1 SGHRS and CDR2 YFSETQ come from the germline V gene. The CDR3 protein is CASSLAGVPDTQYF. The CDR3 nucleotides are TGCGCCAGCAGCTTAGCGGGAGTCCCAGATACGCAGTATTTT.

The chain has TRBV11-3 and TRBJ2-3; possible D gene TRBD2, 6 bases. Germline lookup yields CDR1 SGHNT and CDR2 YENEEA. Trimming took 1 base from V and 5 from J, leaving 10 bases between them. The CDR3 spans 14 residues. The CDR3 here is CASSLAGAEDTQYF. The CDR3 bases are TGTGCCAGCAGCTTAGCGGGAGCCGAAGATACGCAGTATTTT.